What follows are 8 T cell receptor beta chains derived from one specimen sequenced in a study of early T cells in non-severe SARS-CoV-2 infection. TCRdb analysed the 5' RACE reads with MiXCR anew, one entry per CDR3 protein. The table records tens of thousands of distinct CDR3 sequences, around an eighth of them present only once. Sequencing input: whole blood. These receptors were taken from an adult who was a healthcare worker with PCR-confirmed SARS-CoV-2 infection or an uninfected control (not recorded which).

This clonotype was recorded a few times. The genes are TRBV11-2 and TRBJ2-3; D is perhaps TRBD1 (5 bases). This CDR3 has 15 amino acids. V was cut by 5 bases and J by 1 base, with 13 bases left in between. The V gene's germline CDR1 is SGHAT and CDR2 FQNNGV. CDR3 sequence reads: CASSPLQGGTDTQYF. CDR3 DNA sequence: TGTGCCAGCAGCCCTCTTCAGGGTGGCACAGATACGCAGTATTTT.

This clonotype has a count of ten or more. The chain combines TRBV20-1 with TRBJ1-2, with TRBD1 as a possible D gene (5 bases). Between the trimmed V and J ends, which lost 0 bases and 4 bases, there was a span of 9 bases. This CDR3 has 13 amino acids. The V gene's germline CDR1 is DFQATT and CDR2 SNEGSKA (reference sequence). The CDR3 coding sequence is TGCAGTGCTAGAGATAACAGGTTCTATGGCTACACCTTC. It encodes CSARDNRFYGYTF.

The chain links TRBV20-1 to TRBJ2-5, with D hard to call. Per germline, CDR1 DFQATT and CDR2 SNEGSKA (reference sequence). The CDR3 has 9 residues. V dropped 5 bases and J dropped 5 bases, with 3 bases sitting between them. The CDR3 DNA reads TGCAGTGCTTTTGAGACCCAGTACTTC. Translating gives CSAFETQYF.

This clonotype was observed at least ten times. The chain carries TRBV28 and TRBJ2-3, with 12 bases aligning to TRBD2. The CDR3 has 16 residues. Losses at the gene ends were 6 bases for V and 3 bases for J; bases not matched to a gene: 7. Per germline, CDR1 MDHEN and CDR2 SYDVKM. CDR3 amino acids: CASSPHTSGRTDTQYF. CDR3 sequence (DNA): TGTGCCAGCAGCCCCCATACTAGCGGGAGGACAGATACGCAGTATTTT.

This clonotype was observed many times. The CDR3 region is CASSHLAGHSYNEQFF. In DNA, the CDR3 is TGTGCCAGCAGCCATTTAGCGGGGCACTCCTACAATGAGCAGTTCTTC. V usage is TRBV3-1 and J usage is TRBJ2-1; 8 bases map to TRBD2. CDR1 is LGHDT, CDR2 YNNKEL, per germline (reference sequence). CDR3 size: 16 residues. With 3 bases clipped from V and 0 bases from J, the junction kept 4 bases outside the gene matches.

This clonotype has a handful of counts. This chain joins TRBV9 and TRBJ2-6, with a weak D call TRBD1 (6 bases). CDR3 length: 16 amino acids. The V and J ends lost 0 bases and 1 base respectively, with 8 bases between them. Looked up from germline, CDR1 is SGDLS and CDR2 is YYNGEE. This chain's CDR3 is CASSVVQGSGANVLTF. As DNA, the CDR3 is TGTGCCAGCAGCGTAGTACAGGGATCTGGGGCCAACGTCCTGACTTTC.

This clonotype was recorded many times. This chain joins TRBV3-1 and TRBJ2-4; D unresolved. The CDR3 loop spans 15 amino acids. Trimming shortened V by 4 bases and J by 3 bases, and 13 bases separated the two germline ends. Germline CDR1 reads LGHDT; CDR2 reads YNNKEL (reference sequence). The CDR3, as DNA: TGTGCCAGCAGCCTCCCCTCTGAAGGCAAAAACATTCAGTACTTC. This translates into CASSLPSEGKNIQYF.

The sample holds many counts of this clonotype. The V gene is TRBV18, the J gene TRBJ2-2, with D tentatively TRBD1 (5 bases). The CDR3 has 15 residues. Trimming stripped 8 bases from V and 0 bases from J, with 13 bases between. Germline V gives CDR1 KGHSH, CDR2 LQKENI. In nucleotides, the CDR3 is TGTGCCAGCCCCTGGGGCGGTTCGAACACCGGGGAGCTGTTTTTT. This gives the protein CASPWGGSNTGELFF.